The clone carrying this TCR beta chain was found once. The sample's treatment: roughly 19 received Ad26.COV2.S at low or high dose, single or two shots; 5 received placebo; per-sample allocation not given. Repertoires come from day 63 after the first vaccine or placebo injection. The CDR3 is 15 amino acids. The germline gives CDR1 LGHNA, CDR2 YSLEER. Trimming removed 3 bases at V and 3 bases at J, with 14 bases between. This record belongs to a study of Ad26.COV2.S vaccination and SARS-CoV-2 variants. Study in general: In the COV1001 trial, the donor was in the Ad26.COV2.S arm. Administration of Ad26.COV2.S was intramuscular, either once or twice 56 days apart.

Data came from immunoSEQ multiplex PCR; TCRdb stores just in-frame clones and leaves some out. The table lists approximately 480,000 clones, around nine tenths of them singletons. This chain links TRBV4-3 with TRBJ1-1; perhaps TRBD1 as D (5 bases). This receptor was identified in a person aged 18-60 years who received the Ad26.COV2.S COVID-19 vaccine or a placebo. The sample was peripheral blood, taken in a trial of Ad26.COV2.S vaccine versus placebo. Here the CDR3 reads CASSQSVGVDTEAFF. The DNA for the CDR3 is TGCGCCAGCAGCCAGTCGGTGGGGGTTGACACTGAAGCTTTCTTT.